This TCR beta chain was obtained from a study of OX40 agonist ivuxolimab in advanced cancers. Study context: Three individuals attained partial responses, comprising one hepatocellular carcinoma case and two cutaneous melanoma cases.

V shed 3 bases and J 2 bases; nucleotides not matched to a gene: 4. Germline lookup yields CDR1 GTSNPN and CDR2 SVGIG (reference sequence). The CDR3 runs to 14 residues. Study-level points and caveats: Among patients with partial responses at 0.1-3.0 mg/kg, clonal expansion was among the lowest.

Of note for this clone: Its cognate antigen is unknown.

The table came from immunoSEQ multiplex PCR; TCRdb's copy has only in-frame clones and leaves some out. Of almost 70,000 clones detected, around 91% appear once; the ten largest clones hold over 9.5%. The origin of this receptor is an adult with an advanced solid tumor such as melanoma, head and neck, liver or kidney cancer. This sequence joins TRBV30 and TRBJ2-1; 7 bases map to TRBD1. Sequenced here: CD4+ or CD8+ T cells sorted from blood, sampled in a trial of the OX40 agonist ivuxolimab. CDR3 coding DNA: TGTGCCTGGAGGAACAGGGGTCCCTACAATGAGCAGTTCTTC. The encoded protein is CAWRNRGPYNEQFF.